These 11 T cell receptor beta chains were all obtained from the same sample, sequenced in a study of blood T cell repertoires in COVID-19. Sequenced by immunoSEQ multiplex PCR; TCRdb stores in-frame clones only, minus some. The sample shows a few hundred thousand clones, roughly 84% of them seen only once. The sample was peripheral blood. The receptors here all came from a human donor in a cohort sampled during active COVID-19.

The rearrangement uses TRBV28 and TRBJ2-1, with D perhaps TRBD1 (5 bases). V lost 5 bases, J lost 9 bases, and 14 bases lay in between. The germline CDR1 and CDR2 sequences are MDHEN and SYDVKM. The CDR3 is made up of 13 amino acids. The CDR3 here is CASSPLVGREQFF. The DNA of the CDR3 is TGTGCCAGCAGTCCTCTTGTGGGGCGTGAGCAGTTCTTC. The variable domain in full, completed from reference TRBV28 and TRBJ2-1, reads DVKVTQSSRYLVKRTGEKVFLECVQDMDHENMFWYRQDPGLGLRLIYFSYDVKMKEKGDIPEGYSVSREKKERFSLILESASTNQTSMYLCASSPLVGREQFFGPGTRLTVL.

The genes are TRBV15 and TRBJ2-7; the D is unclear. Germline V CDR1 and CDR2: LNHNV, YYDKDF (reference sequence). The CDR3 runs to 13 residues. Trimming pared 0 bases from V and 4 bases from J, leaving 7 bases between. CDR3 bases: TGTGCCACCAGCAGAGAACTCGGGTACGAGCAGTACTTC. This translates into CATSRELGYEQYF.

The chain joins TRBV5-1 to TRBJ1-6, with 8 bases aligning to TRBD1. With V trimmed by 0 bases and J by 6 bases, 2 bases remained unmatched. The CDR3 spans 15 residues. Germline lookup yields CDR1 SGHRS and CDR2 YFSETQ. CDR3 amino acids: CASSLGGQVNSPLHF. DNA of the CDR3: TGCGCCAGCAGCTTGGGGGGACAGGTTAATTCACCCCTCCACTTT.

The rearrangement uses TRBV18 and TRBJ1-5; 7 positions agree with TRBD1. The CDR3 has 15 residues. The ends lost 3 bases at V and 4 bases at J; junction bases unmatched: 6. Per the germline V gene, CDR1 is KGHSH and CDR2 is LQKENI. Here the CDR3 DNA reads TGTGCCAGCTCACCTGGGGACAGCACTAATCAGCCCCAGCATTTT. Its translation: CASSPGDSTNQPQHF. The full variable domain, its missing parts supplied by reference TRBV18 and TRBJ1-5, is NAGVMQNPRHLVRRRGQEARLRCSPMKGHSHVYWYRQLPEEGLKFMVYLQKENIIDESGMPKERFSAEFPKEGPSILRIQQVVRGDSAAYFCASSPGDSTNQPQHFGDGTRLSIL.

The V and J genes are TRBV5-1 and TRBJ2-1; 8 bases fit TRBD2. The length of the CDR3 is 16 residues. The V gene's germline CDR1 is SGHRS and CDR2 YFSETQ. V lost 4 bases to trimming and J lost 2 bases; unmatched junction nucleotides: 8. CDR3 sequence reads: CASSRGGNGPYNEQFF. The CDR3 nucleotides are TGCGCCAGCAGCCGGGGGGGAAACGGACCCTACAATGAGCAGTTCTTC.

This clone was picked up a small number of times. The J gene is TRBJ2-1, the V gene TRBV11-3; 13 nucleotides match TRBD2. Germline values: CDR1 SGHNT, CDR2 YENEEA. The trim removed 5 bases at V and 3 bases at J, leaving 13 bases unmatched. This CDR3 region has 19 residues. The CDR3 reads CASSLGLAGRTYIYNEQFF. The CDR3 nucleotides are TGTGCCAGCAGCCTGGGACTAGCGGGACGTACTTACATCTACAATGAGCAGTTCTTC.

DNA of the CDR3: TGTGCCAGCAGAAAAACAGGGAGTCGGACTGAAGCTTTCTTT. This translates into CASRKTGSRTEAFF. The rearrangement uses TRBV2 and TRBJ1-1; D perhaps matches TRBD1 (6 bases). Germline V gene data show CDR1 as SNHLY and CDR2 as FYNNEI. V lost 6 bases, J lost 5 bases, and 16 bases lay in between. This CDR3 region has 14 residues. Complete variable domain (other parts from reference TRBV2 and TRBJ1-1): EPEVTQTPSHQVTQMGQEVILRCVPISNHLYFYWYRQILGQKVEFLVSFYNNEISEKSEIFDDQFSVERPDGSNFTLKIRSTKLEDSAMYFCASRKTGSRTEAFFGQGTRLTVV.

The DNA for the CDR3 is TGTGCCAGCAGGAACAGGAAAAACATTCAGTACTTC. Its translation: CASRNRKNIQYF. The chain carries TRBV28 and TRBJ2-4; tentative D call: TRBD1 (5 bases). There are 12 residues in the CDR3. The ends were cut back, 6 bases at V and 4 bases at J, with 7 bases in the middle. Germline CDR1 MDHEN, CDR2 SYDVKM.

The gene calls are TRBV5-1 and TRBJ2-7; TRBD1 matches at 9 bases. Germline CDR1 reads SGHRS; CDR2 reads YFSETQ. The CDR3 consists of 15 residues. V was clipped by 3 bases and J by 5 bases; unmatched bases: 9. The CDR3 reads CASSSWGTGFDEQYF. As DNA, the CDR3 is TGCGCCAGCAGCTCATGGGGGACAGGGTTCGACGAGCAGTACTTC. The full variable domain, rest sourced from reference TRBV5-1 and TRBJ2-7, is KAGVTQTPRYLIKTRGQQVTLSCSPISGHRSVSWYQQTPGQGLQFLFEYFSETQRNKGNFPGRFSGRQFSNSRSEMNVSTLELGDSALYLCASSSWGTGFDEQYFGPGTRLTVT.

This sequence joins TRBV11-2 and TRBJ2-7; 9 nucleotides match TRBD1. Germline loops: CDR1 SGHAT, CDR2 FQNNGV. This CDR3 has 17 residues. V gave up 3 bases and J gave up 3 bases; unmatched junction bases: 12. CDR3 DNA sequence: TGTGCCAGCAGCTTTCGGACAGGGGAGGGGAGGGTCTACGAGCAGTACTTC. Amino acids: CASSFRTGEGRVYEQYF.

This clone was picked up a small number of times. The chain carries TRBV5-1 and TRBJ2-7; D uncertain. This CDR3 contains 13 residues. Trimming took off 5 bases at V and 0 bases at J, with 9 bases between the two ends. The germline V gene has CDR1 SGHRS and CDR2 YFSETQ. The DNA of the CDR3 is TGCGCCAGCAGGAATGAGCCCTCCTACGAGCAGTACTTC. Translating gives CASRNEPSYEQYF.